The clone carrying this T cell receptor beta chain was observed a few times. Antigen unknown. These data originate in a study of blood T cells in healthy people across ages. The study, taken as a whole, reports: Naive CD4+ cell counts and diversity both ran higher in long-lived than in aged donors. Naive and antigen-experienced cells could not be conclusively compared, given unsorted PBMCs.

Caucasian, healthy and from Russia, the donors were aged between roughly 6 and 95. PCR was performed a second time for about 6 to 11 cycles using a sample-barcoded 5' primer and a J-beta primer mix. Each cDNA molecule received a tag from a template-switch adaptor that had 12 random nucleotides. TCRdb itself ran the 5' RACE reads through MiXCR, one entry per CDR3 protein. The data contain around 1,700,000 distinct CDR3 sequences, approximately 28% of them seen just once; the ten biggest clones take up 7.7%. V trimming: 8 bases; J trimming: 0 bases; junction bases outside the gene matches: 15. CDR3 length equals 19 residues. Germline assignment: CDR1 SGHRS and CDR2 YFSETQ.

What was sequenced was blood. This chain uses TRBV5-1 with TRBJ2-6, with TRBD1 matching 9 bases. The TCR comes from a woman in her twenties or thirties in good health. The CDR3 protein is CASAGTGKRTPSGANVLTF. The CDR3, as DNA: TGCGCCAGTGCCGGGACAGGGAAAAGAACCCCCTCTGGGGCCAACGTCCTGACTTTC.